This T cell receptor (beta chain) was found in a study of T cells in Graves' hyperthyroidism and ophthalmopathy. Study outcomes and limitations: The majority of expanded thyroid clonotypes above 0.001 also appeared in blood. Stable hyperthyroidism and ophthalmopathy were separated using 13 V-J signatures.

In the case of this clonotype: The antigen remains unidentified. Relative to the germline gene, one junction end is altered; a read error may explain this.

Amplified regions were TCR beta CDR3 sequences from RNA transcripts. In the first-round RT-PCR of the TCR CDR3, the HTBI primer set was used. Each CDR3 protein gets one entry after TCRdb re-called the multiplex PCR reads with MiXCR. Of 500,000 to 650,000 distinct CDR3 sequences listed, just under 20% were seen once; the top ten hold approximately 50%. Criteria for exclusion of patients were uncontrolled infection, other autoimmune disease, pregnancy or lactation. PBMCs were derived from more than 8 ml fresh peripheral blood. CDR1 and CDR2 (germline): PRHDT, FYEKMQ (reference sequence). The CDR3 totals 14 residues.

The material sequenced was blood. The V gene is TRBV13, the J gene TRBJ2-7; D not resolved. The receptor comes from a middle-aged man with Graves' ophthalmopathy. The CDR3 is CANSSLGVDYEQYF. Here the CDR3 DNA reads TGTGCCAACAGCTCGCTTGGGGTTGATTACGAGCAGTACTTC. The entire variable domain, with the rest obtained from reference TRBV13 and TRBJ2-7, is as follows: AAGVIQSPRHLIKEKRETATLKCYPIPRHDTVYWYQQGPGQDPQFLISFYEKMQSDKGSIPDRFSAQQFSDYHSELNMSSLELGDSALYFCANSSLGVDYEQYFGPGTRLTVT.